This TCR beta chain was recovered during a study of circulating and synovial CD4+ cells in juvenile arthritis. Overall study results and limits: Diversity here was lower than in bulk blood CD4 cells. Measured synovium overlap likely understates the true shared repertoire.

For this clone: Its antigen is currently unknown. In the same sample, other DNA sequences code for this CDR3.

Germline V gene lookup returns CDR1 MNHEY and CDR2 SVGAGI. V dropped 0 bases and J dropped 8 bases, with 11 bases sitting between them. The CDR3 extends over 15 amino acids. The protocol was immunoSEQ multiplex PCR, while the TCRdb copy is restricted to in-frame clones and leaves out a portion. The sample yields a few thousand clones, approximately 80% seen once. The rearrangement uses TRBV6-5 and TRBJ1-6, with D perhaps matching TRBD1 (6 bases). The clonotype comes from a human donor with juvenile idiopathic arthritis. Sequenced input: CD4+ T cells from synovial fluid. CDR3 residues: CASSYSSGAYSPLHF. The CDR3 DNA sequence: TGTGCCAGCAGTTACTCCTCAGGGGCCTATTCACCCCTCCACTTT.